These 11 T cell receptor beta chains share one sample of origin, sequenced in a study of type 1 and type 2 diabetes patients. The PCR template was genomic DNA. The TCR beta CDR3 region was amplified using 30 forward and 13 reverse primers. TCRdb called the multiplex PCR reads again in MiXCR, with one record for every CDR3 protein. This table has 250,000 or so distinct CDR3 sequences, roughly 44% appearing once. Sequenced: peripheral blood mononuclear cells (PBMCs). The receptor source for this set is a man aged 18 to 29 with type 2 diabetes.

The rearrangement joins TRBV20-1 to TRBJ2-2; 12 nucleotides line up with TRBD2. Germline V gives CDR1 DFQATT, CDR2 SNEGSKA (reference sequence). The junction had 7 bases not matched to a gene; V was cut back by 5 bases and J by 6 bases. This CDR3 comprises 15 residues. CDR3 DNA sequence: TGCAGTGCTTCTAGCGGGGGGGCCGGATCCGGGGAGCTGTTTTTT. Encoded protein: CSASSGGAGSGELFF.

This clonotype has only a few counts. CDR3 in DNA: TGTGCTAGTGGTTTGGGGGACACTGAAGCTTTCTTT. Protein: CASGLGDTEAFF. V gene TRBV12-5 combines with J gene TRBJ1-1; D is ambiguous. The CDR3 spans 12 residues. V lost 1 base and J lost 3, with 3 bases in between. The germline V gene has CDR1 LGHNT and CDR2 FRNRAP. Full variable domain (rest looked up from reference TRBV12-5 and TRBJ1-1): DARVTQTPRHKVTEMGQEVTMRCQPILGHNTVFWYRQTMMQGLELLAYFRNRAPLDDSGMPKDRFSAEMPDATLATLKIQPSEPRDSAVYFCASGLGDTEAFFGQGTRLTVV.

Turning to this clonotype: An end of the junction does not agree with germline; a read error may underlie this. This rearrangement joins TRBV15 to TRBJ2-7, with D possibly being TRBD2 (6 bases). The CDR3 length is 15 residues. The V gene's germline CDR1 is LNHNV and CDR2 YYDKDF (reference sequence). The CDR3 region has the DNA TGTGCCACCAGCAGAGATTTGGGCGGGGCGCACGAGCAGAACTTC. It encodes CATSRDLGGAHEQNF.

To note about this clonotype: A much larger clone is a single base away; this may be a read error. CDR3 in amino acids: CAASSGGSSYEQYF. CDR3 sequence (DNA): TGTGCCGCCAGCAGCGGCGGGAGCTCCTACGAGCAGTACTTC. J is TRBJ2-7 and V is TRBV15; TRBD2 matches 7 bases. The CDR3 is 14 residues long. In germline, CDR1 is LNHNV, CDR2 YYDKDF (reference sequence).

The chain joins TRBV5-1 to TRBJ2-7; 8 bases are shared with TRBD2. Losses at the gene ends were 3 bases for V and 5 bases for J; bases not matched to a gene: 13. CDR1 and CDR2 (germline): SGHRS, YFSETQ. The CDR3 is 16 residues long. This chain's CDR3 is CASSSGTRNGWNEQYF. The CDR3 coding sequence is TGCGCCAGCAGCTCCGGGACTAGGAATGGTTGGAACGAGCAGTACTTC.

The chain recombines TRBV6-1 with TRBJ2-2, with D possibly matching TRBD1 (7 bases). The V gene's germline CDR1 is MNHNS and CDR2 SASEGT. Trimming cost V 4 bases and J 2 bases, with 14 bases left between them. This CDR3 has 16 amino acids. This CDR3 is CASSGRTGLNTGELFF. In nucleotides, the CDR3 is TGTGCCAGCAGTGGCCGGACAGGACTAAACACCGGGGAGCTGTTTTTT.

Turning to this clonotype: A read error may produce the germline difference seen at one junction end. The chain combines TRBV5-8 with TRBJ1-4, with D tentatively TRBD1 (5 bases). Germline lookup yields CDR1 SGHTS and CDR2 YDEGEE. The CDR3 is 16 amino acids. The CDR3 here is CTSSLGPGGNNEKLFF. In nucleotides, the CDR3 is TGTACCAGCAGCTTGGGGCCGGGGGGAAATAATGAAAAACTGTTTTTT.

This clonotype was detected many times. The chain couples TRBV15 to TRBJ2-2, with 10 bases that match TRBD1. The CDR3 covers 15 residues. The J segment lost 3 bases and the V segment lost 3 bases, leaving 1 base of the junction unmatched. Germline assignment: CDR1 LNHNV and CDR2 YYDKDF (reference sequence). CDR3 DNA: TGTGCCACCAGCAGGACAGGGGGCCACACCGGGGAGCTGTTTTTT. It encodes CATSRTGGHTGELFF.

This clonotype was picked up many times. The chain has TRBV10-3 and TRBJ1-6; unclear D gene. From germline, CDR1 is ENHRY and CDR2 SYGVKD. The CDR3 length is 14 residues. Trimming removed 3 bases from V and 2 bases from J, with 5 bases in between. The CDR3 DNA reads TGTGCCATCAGTGAAAATACCTATAATTCACCCCTCCACTTT. This encodes CAISENTYNSPLHF.

The rearrangement links TRBV28 to TRBJ2-7, with D perhaps TRBD1 (5 bases). Germline V gives CDR1 MDHEN, CDR2 SYDVKM. The CDR3 covers 14 residues. The V end lost 3 bases, the J end lost 0 bases, and 9 bases lay between the germline ends. In nucleotides, the CDR3 is TGTGCCAGCAGTTTGGTGGACATCTCCTACGAGCAGTACTTC. Its translation is CASSLVDISYEQYF. The full variable domain, its missing parts supplied by reference TRBV28 and TRBJ2-7, is DVKVTQSSRYLVKRTGEKVFLECVQDMDHENMFWYRQDPGLGLRLIYFSYDVKMKEKGDIPEGYSVSREKKERFSLILESASTNQTSMYLCASSLVDISYEQYFGPGTRLTVT.

The CDR3 is CASSLSSDSTNEKLFF. The CDR3 DNA reads TGTGCCAGCAGTTTATCATCCGACAGTACTAATGAAAAACTGTTTTTT. V gene TRBV27 combines with J gene TRBJ1-4, with D possibly TRBD1 on 5 matching bases. Trimming took 0 bases from V and 2 from J, leaving 10 bases between them. The CDR3 is made up of 16 amino acids. Germline lookup yields CDR1 MNHEY and CDR2 SMNVEV (reference sequence).